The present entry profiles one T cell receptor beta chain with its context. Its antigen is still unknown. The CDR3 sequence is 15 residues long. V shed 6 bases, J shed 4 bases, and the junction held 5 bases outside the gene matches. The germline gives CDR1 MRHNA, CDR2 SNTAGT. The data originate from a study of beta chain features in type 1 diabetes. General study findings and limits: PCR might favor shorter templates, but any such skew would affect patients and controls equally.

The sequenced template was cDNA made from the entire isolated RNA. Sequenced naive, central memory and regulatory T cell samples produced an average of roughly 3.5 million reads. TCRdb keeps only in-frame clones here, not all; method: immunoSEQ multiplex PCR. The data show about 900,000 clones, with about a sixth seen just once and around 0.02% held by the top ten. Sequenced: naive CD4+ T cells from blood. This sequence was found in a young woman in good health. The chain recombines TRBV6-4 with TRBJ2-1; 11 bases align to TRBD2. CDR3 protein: CASRMTSGTYNEQFF. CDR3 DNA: TGTGCCAGCAGGATGACTAGCGGGACTTACAATGAGCAGTTCTTC.